What follows are 23 T cell receptor beta chains derived from one specimen sequenced in a study of beta chain features in type 1 diabetes. General study results and limits: Across all four CD4+ subsets, people with type 1 diabetes showed modestly shorter TCRB CDR3s.

These receptors are not linked to any known antigen. Isolated RNA was reverse transcribed in full, so expressed TCRB transcripts were sequenced. This table comes from immunoSEQ multiplex PCR, and its TCRdb copy is limited to in-frame clones, with some not included. The data contain 500,000 to 850,000 clones, over 13% of them singletons. Sequencing was carried out using naive CD4+ T cells from blood. The receptors come from a man younger than 35 with type 1 diabetes.

The gene calls are TRBV25-1 and TRBJ2-4; 14 nucleotides match TRBD2. The CDR3 length is 16 residues. J gave up 8 bases and V 4 bases, and 7 bases lay outside the gene matches. Germline CDR1 and CDR2: MGHDK and SYGVNS. CDR3 DNA sequence: TGTGCCAGCAGTGGACTAGCGGGAGGGGGGTCGGACATTCAGTACTTC. Protein sequence: CASSGLAGGGSDIQYF.

J is TRBJ2-5 and V is TRBV6-1, with D perhaps matching TRBD1 or TRBD2 (5 bases each). The CDR3 length is 13 residues. Per germline, CDR1 MNHNS and CDR2 SASEGT. V was pared by 5 bases and J by 4 bases, with 11 bases between. CDR3 protein: CASSWGLRETQYF. The CDR3 nucleotides read TGTGCCAGCAGTTGGGGGTTGCGAGAGACCCAGTACTTC.

The chain employs TRBV5-1 and TRBJ2-1; D remains ambiguous. CDR3 length equals 12 residues. Germline V CDR1 and CDR2: SGHRS, YFSETQ. The V end was cut by 0 bases, the J end by 8 bases, with 6 bases between. The CDR3 spells CASSLVRYEQFF. The DNA of the CDR3 is TGCGCCAGCAGCTTGGTGAGATATGAGCAGTTCTTC. Full variable domain (remainder filled in from reference TRBV5-1 and TRBJ2-1): KAGVTQTPRYLIKTRGQQVTLSCSPISGHRSVSWYQQTPGQGLQFLFEYFSETQRNKGNFPGRFSGRQFSNSRSEMNVSTLELGDSALYLCASSLVRYEQFFGPGTRLTVL.

This clone was seen more than once but under ten times. This chain uses TRBV30 with TRBJ2-2; a weak D match, TRBD2 (6 bases). Per the germline V gene, CDR1 is GTSNPN and CDR2 is SVGIG (reference sequence). This CDR3 region has 15 residues. Trimming cost V 1 base and J 1 base, with 10 bases left between them. CDR3 region: CAWSEVGLNTGELFF. In DNA form, the CDR3 reads TGTGCCTGGAGTGAGGTGGGACTGAACACCGGGGAGCTGTTTTTT.

This clone was found a few times. The genes are TRBV29-1 and TRBJ1-6, with TRBD1 matching 7 bases. Germline CDR1 and CDR2: SQVTM and ANQGSEA. CDR3 length equals 14 residues. J was trimmed by 6 bases and V by 4 bases; bases with no gene match: 6. The CDR3 sequence: CSVAGTAANSPLHF. CDR3 DNA: TGCAGCGTTGCCGGGACAGCCGCTAATTCACCCCTCCACTTT.

V gene TRBV4-3 combines with J gene TRBJ2-7; no clear D. Germline loops: CDR1 LGHNA, CDR2 YSLEER. This CDR3 region has 15 residues. The V end lost 0 bases, the J end lost 0 bases, and 9 bases lay between the germline ends. CDR3 region: CASSQDGGSSYEQYF. CDR3 sequence (DNA): TGCGCCAGCAGCCAAGATGGCGGCAGCTCCTACGAGCAGTACTTC.

This clone was found a few times. The V call is TRBV7-2, the J call TRBJ2-3; TRBD2 matches at 12 bases. V lost 5 bases to trimming and J lost 2 bases; unmatched junction nucleotides: 5. This CDR3 region has 16 residues. CDR1 is SGHTA, CDR2 FQGNSA, per germline. CDR3 sequence: CASSPSGGGYTDTQYF. The CDR3 nucleotides are TGTGCCAGCAGCCCTAGCGGGGGGGGCTACACAGATACGCAGTATTTT.

The chain employs TRBV11-2 and TRBJ2-1; D may be TRBD2 (5 bases). The CDR3 is 13 amino acids. V lost 0 bases and J lost 7, with 7 bases in between. CDR1 SGHAT and CDR2 FQNNGV come from the germline V gene. The CDR3 bases are TGTGCCAGCAGCTTAGAGCGGGCAAATGAGCAGTTCTTC. Translating it yields CASSLERANEQFF.

The chain carries TRBV4-2 and TRBJ2-5, with 8 bases aligning to TRBD2. Per the germline V gene, CDR1 is LGHNA and CDR2 is YNFKEQ. The CDR3 length is 17 residues. V trimming: 4 bases; J trimming: 2 bases; junction bases outside the gene matches: 12. This CDR3 reads CASSRGPAGADQETQYF. The CDR3 DNA sequence: TGTGCCAGCAGCCGAGGCCCAGCGGGGGCCGATCAAGAGACCCAGTACTTC.

This clone was seen more than once but under ten times. This chain joins TRBV30 and TRBJ1-5; possibly TRBD1 for D (5 bases). This CDR3 has 15 residues. In germline, CDR1 is GTSNPN, CDR2 SVGIG (reference sequence). V lost 3 bases and J lost 9, with 21 bases in between. The CDR3 DNA reads TGTGCCTGGAGGGCAATCGGGACGGGATATTCGCCCCAGCATTTT. This sequence encodes CAWRAIGTGYSPQHF.

This clone was found a few times. This rearrangement joins TRBV7-9 to TRBJ2-1; perhaps D is TRBD1 or TRBD2 (5 bases each). Looked up from germline, CDR1 is SEHNR and CDR2 is FQNEAQ (reference sequence). This CDR3 contains 15 residues. V was shortened by 4 bases and J by 6 bases, with 16 bases between the two germline ends. The CDR3 bases are TGTGCCAGCAGCTACCGGGGCTCTAGGGGCAATGAGCAGTTCTTC. Translated, it gives CASSYRGSRGNEQFF.

Points on this clone: This CDR3 is also generated by other DNA sequences in the sample. The V and J genes are TRBV5-4 and TRBJ1-2; possible D gene TRBD1, 5 bases. The V end was cut by 4 bases, the J end by 2 bases, with 9 bases between. The germline CDR1 and CDR2 sequences are SGHNT and YYREEE (reference sequence). The CDR3 spans 13 residues. The CDR3 sequence: CASSRDSNYGYTF. CDR3 in DNA: TGTGCCAGCAGCAGGGACTCGAACTATGGCTACACCTTC.

The chain employs TRBV5-1 and TRBJ2-5; 9 bases agree with TRBD2. CDR1 SGHRS and CDR2 YFSETQ come from the germline V gene. This CDR3 comprises 16 residues. J gave up 2 bases and V 0 bases, and 5 bases lay outside the gene matches. CDR3 nucleotides: TGCGCCAGCAGCTTGGAAGCGGGGGGACGACAAGAGACCCAGTACTTC. This sequence encodes CASSLEAGGRQETQYF.

Regarding this clone: Germline is not matched at one junction end, which may reflect a read error. V is TRBV5-1 and J is TRBJ1-2, with a tentative D call TRBD1 (5 bases). The CDR3 is 13 amino acids. CDR1 SGHRS and CDR2 YFSETQ come from the germline V gene. CDR3 protein: CASSSGGNDGYTF. For the CDR3, the DNA is TGCGCCAGCAGCTCCGGGGGTAACGATGGCTACACCTTC.

This clone was seen only a few times. The chain has TRBV6-6 and TRBJ2-1; perhaps TRBD2 as D (6 bases). From germline, CDR1 is MNHNY and CDR2 SVGAGI (reference sequence). Trimming removed 7 bases from V and 8 bases from J, with 18 bases in between. This CDR3 region has 14 residues. The CDR3 sequence is CASTGRDFAHEQFF. CDR3 DNA sequence: TGTGCCAGCACCGGCAGGGACTTCGCGCATGAGCAGTTCTTC.

The chain joins TRBV11-2 to TRBJ2-1; D is perhaps TRBD2 (6 bases). The CDR3 loop spans 17 amino acids. The ends were cut back, 5 bases at V and 6 bases at J, with 23 bases in the middle. Germline assignment: CDR1 SGHAT and CDR2 FQNNGV. The CDR3 sequence is CASSQKRAPAPLNEQFF. The CDR3 DNA follows: TGTGCCAGCAGCCAAAAGCGGGCTCCCGCCCCTCTCAATGAGCAGTTCTTC. Full variable domain (outside the CDR3, taken from reference TRBV11-2 and TRBJ2-1): EAGVAQSPRYKIIEKRQSVAFWCNPISGHATLYWYQQILGQGPKLLIQFQNNGVVDDSQLPKDRFSAERLKGVDSTLKIQPAKLEDSAVYLCASSQKRAPAPLNEQFFGPGTRLTVL.

This rearrangement joins TRBV10-3 to TRBJ1-4; a possible D gene is TRBD1 (5 bases). Germline lookup yields CDR1 ENHRY and CDR2 SYGVKD. The CDR3 has 15 residues. Trimming shortened V by 8 bases and J by 3 bases, and 16 bases separated the two germline ends. Here the CDR3 DNA reads TGTGCCATCGGGGCGGAGGGGACTGCTAATGAAAAACTGTTTTTT. Translated: CAIGAEGTANEKLFF.

With respect to this clone: Other DNA sequences in this specimen translate into the identical CDR3. The V gene is TRBV2, the J gene TRBJ1-1; D is unclear. The CDR3 is made up of 13 amino acids. The germline V gene has CDR1 SNHLY and CDR2 FYNNEI. V lost 5 bases, J lost 0 bases, and 7 bases lay in between. The CDR3 loop reads CASSLGLNTEAFF. The CDR3 nucleotides read TGTGCCAGCAGTCTTGGGTTGAACACTGAAGCTTTCTTT.

The rearrangement links TRBV2 to TRBJ1-5, with D unclear. The CDR3 consists of 13 residues. CDR1 and CDR2 (germline): SNHLY, FYNNEI. Between the trimmed V and J ends, which lost 11 bases and 0 bases, there was a span of 11 bases. In nucleotides, the CDR3 is TGTGCCTCCAAAGGGAATAGCAATCAGCCCCAGCATTTT. This codes for CASKGNSNQPQHF.

This clone occurred a few times. The chain is built from TRBV10-2 and TRBJ2-1; D perhaps matches TRBD2 (5 bases). The CDR3 sequence is 12 residues long. CDR1 is WSHSY, CDR2 SAAADI, per germline. V was trimmed by 2 bases and J by 16 bases, leaving 15 bases between them. For the CDR3, the DNA is TGCGCCAGCAGTGAGCGGAAGAGCGGCGGTTTCTTC. Residues: CASSERKSGGFF.

In its sample, this clone was seen a few times. This chain joins TRBV5-1 and TRBJ2-7, with a weak D call TRBD2 (6 bases). V shed 6 bases and J shed 3 bases, with 22 bases lying between them. The CDR3 sequence is 16 residues long. Germline CDR1 is SGHRS and CDR2 is YFSETQ. For the CDR3, the DNA is TGCGCCAGCACGCCGGAGGGCGCCCTTCTTGACTACGAGCAGTACTTC. Translated, it gives CASTPEGALLDYEQYF.

The genes are TRBV29-1 and TRBJ2-7; D assignment may be TRBD1 or TRBD2 (6 bases each). Germline V gene data show CDR1 as SQVTM and CDR2 as ANQGSEA. Trimming took 7 bases from V and 7 from J, leaving 23 bases between them. The CDR3 consists of 14 residues. CDR3 amino acids: CSATGQPNGGEQYF. In nucleotides, the CDR3 is TGCAGCGCCACCGGACAGCCAAATGGGGGGGAGCAGTACTTC.

This clone was observed a handful of times. The V gene is TRBV9, the J gene TRBJ2-5; D gene ambiguous. V lost 0 bases to trimming and J lost 2 bases, with 5 bases between them. Germline-derived CDR1 and CDR2 are SGDLS and YYNGEE. CDR3 length: 13 amino acids. CDR3 residues: CASSVVEQETQYF. The CDR3 DNA follows: TGTGCCAGCAGCGTAGTAGAACAAGAGACCCAGTACTTC.